These 31 T cell receptor beta chains came from one sample sequenced in a study of blood T cell repertoires in COVID-19. Libraries were prepared by immunoSEQ multiplex PCR; TCRdb keeps only in-frame clonotypes and omits some of them. The profile shows around 220,000 clones, about 90% of them singletons. The sequencing sample was made of PBMCs or T cells enriched from blood (not recorded which). These receptors were taken from a woman younger than 45 with acute COVID-19.

This chain connects TRBV5-1 to TRBJ1-1, with 9 bases aligning to TRBD1. In germline, CDR1 is SGHRS, CDR2 YFSETQ. The CDR3 consists of 19 residues. V lost 1 base, J lost 0 bases, and 13 bases stayed unmatched. The CDR3 nucleotides are TGCGCCAGCAGCTTGTCTTTACGACAGGGGGGAACCATGAACACTGAAGCTTTCTTT. Protein sequence: CASSLSLRQGGTMNTEAFF.

The rearrangement joins TRBV28 to TRBJ1-2, with D uncertain. The CDR3 length is 12 residues. V lost 7 bases and J 0 bases, leaving 6 bases between the germline ends. From germline, CDR1 is MDHEN and CDR2 SYDVKM. CDR3 bases: TGTGCCAGCACGTTATCTAACTATGGCTACACCTTC. It specifies CASTLSNYGYTF.

The gene calls are TRBV28 and TRBJ1-5, with TRBD1 matching 9 bases. Germline CDR1 is MDHEN and CDR2 is SYDVKM. V trimming: 7 bases; J trimming: 7 bases; junction bases outside the gene matches: 17. This CDR3 spans 17 amino acids. The CDR3 DNA is TGTGCCAGCATCCCCCAGCGCGGGACAGGGAACGGGCAGCCCCAGCATTTT. Its protein is CASIPQRGTGNGQPQHF.

The rearrangement joins TRBV18 to TRBJ2-1; D is possibly TRBD1 (5 bases). Germline V gives CDR1 KGHSH, CDR2 LQKENI. V shed 2 bases and J shed 9 bases, with 17 bases lying between them. The CDR3 runs to 15 residues. The CDR3 sequence is CASSPLGYRGTEQFF. The CDR3 DNA sequence: TGTGCCAGCTCACCATTAGGGTATAGGGGTACTGAGCAGTTCTTC.

V and J are TRBV28 and TRBJ1-3; the D gene is possibly TRBD1 (6 bases). The CDR3 sequence is 15 residues long. V gave up 5 bases and J gave up 5 bases, with 16 bases separating them. Germline V gene sequence: CDR1 MDHEN, CDR2 SYDVKM. CDR3 sequence (DNA): TGTGCCAGCAGTCCTCACGGGACACAAAGAAACACCATATATTTT. Encoded protein: CASSPHGTQRNTIYF.

This chain connects TRBV5-6 to TRBJ2-7, with TRBD2 matching 11 bases. CDR1 SGHDT and CDR2 YYEEEE come from the germline V gene. This CDR3 is 17 amino acids long. The ends lost 4 bases at V and 5 bases at J; junction bases unmatched: 14. CDR3 sequence reads: CASSRLELAGGPNEQYF. CDR3 nucleotides: TGTGCCAGCAGCCGTCTCGAGTTAGCGGGGGGGCCGAACGAGCAGTACTTC.

This clone is a singleton in its sample. The J gene is TRBJ2-1, the V gene TRBV9, with 7 bases identical to TRBD1. Trimming removed 0 bases from V and 7 bases from J; junction bases left unmatched: 16. CDR1 is SGDLS, CDR2 YYNGEE, per germline. This CDR3 has 18 amino acids. CDR3 in DNA: TGTGCCAGCAGCGTAGGGTCTCCGGGACAGATACACCCGAATGAGCAGTTCTTC. The encoded protein is CASSVGSPGQIHPNEQFF. Full variable domain (remainder filled in from reference TRBV9 and TRBJ2-1): DSGVTQTPKHLITATGQRVTLRCSPRSGDLSVYWYQQSLDQGLQFLIQYYNGEERAKGNILERFSAQQFPDLHSELNLSSLELGDSALYFCASSVGSPGQIHPNEQFFGPGTRLTVL.

The chain employs TRBV18 and TRBJ2-1; TRBD1 matches 7 bases. The ends lost 2 bases at V and 4 bases at J; junction bases unmatched: 8. The CDR3 covers 16 residues. Germline V CDR1 and CDR2: KGHSH, LQKENI. CDR3 nucleotide sequence: TGTGCCAGCTCACCATCTAGGGGGCTTCTATACAATGAGCAGTTCTTC. Amino acids: CASSPSRGLLYNEQFF.

The chain combines TRBV24-1 with TRBJ2-3, with a tentative D call TRBD1 (6 bases). Germline V lookup: CDR1 KGHDR, CDR2 SFDVKD. Trimming took off 4 bases at V and 4 bases at J, with 14 bases between the two ends. This CDR3 contains 15 residues. DNA for the CDR3: TGTGCCACCAGTGACCCCGGGACATCCCCAGATACGCAGTATTTT. It translates to CATSDPGTSPDTQYF.

The J gene is TRBJ1-1, the V gene TRBV5-6, with TRBD1 as a possible D gene (6 bases). Looked up from germline, CDR1 is SGHDT and CDR2 is YYEEEE. The CDR3 runs 16 residues. Between the trimmed V and J ends, which lost 4 bases and 4 bases, there was a span of 20 bases. CDR3 bases: TGTGCCAGCAGCGACCGGGACACTCGATGGAGCACTGAAGCTTTCTTT. It is translated as CASSDRDTRWSTEAFF.

The chain uses TRBV2 and TRBJ1-1; perhaps TRBD1 as D (6 bases). The V gene lost 6 bases and the J gene lost 4 bases, with 15 bases spanning the gap. Germline assignment: CDR1 SNHLY and CDR2 FYNNEI. The CDR3 is 14 amino acids. CDR3 DNA sequence: TGTGCCAGCAGGGGCACACAGGGTGGCACTGAAGCTTTCTTT. As protein: CASRGTQGGTEAFF.

This clone was observed once. The genes are TRBV24-1 and TRBJ1-2, with unresolved D. V lost 2 bases and J lost 10, with 13 bases in between. Germline V gives CDR1 KGHDR, CDR2 SFDVKD. The CDR3 has 13 residues. The CDR3, as DNA: TGTGCCACCAGTGATTCCCCCTCGGGTGACTACACCTTC. Its protein is CATSDSPSGDYTF.

This rearrangement joins TRBV15 to TRBJ1-2, with a weak D call TRBD1 (5 bases). The V end was cut by 6 bases, the J end by 4 bases, with 18 bases between. This CDR3 is 15 amino acids long. The germline CDR1 and CDR2 sequences are LNHNV and YYDKDF (reference sequence). CDR3 amino acids: CATSPQRGPRYGYTF. In DNA, the CDR3 is TGTGCCACCAGTCCTCAGCGGGGACCCCGCTATGGCTACACCTTC.

V and J are TRBV9 and TRBJ2-2; the D gene is possibly TRBD2 (6 bases). The germline V gene encodes CDR1 SGDLS and CDR2 YYNGEE. This CDR3 spans 15 amino acids. Trimming stripped 0 bases from V and 0 bases from J, with 6 bases between. The chain's CDR3 is CASSVGLANTGELFF. CDR3 nucleotides: TGTGCCAGCAGCGTAGGACTAGCGAACACCGGGGAGCTGTTTTTT.

The chain carries TRBV4-1 and TRBJ1-1, with D possibly TRBD1 on 6 matching bases. The germline CDR1 and CDR2 sequences are MGHRA and YSYEKL. There are 13 residues in the CDR3. Deletions cut 1 base from V and 5 bases from J, with 8 bases between. CDR3 coding DNA: TGCGCCAGCAGCCAAGGCCAGGGGACTGAAGCTTTCTTT. Translation gives CASSQGQGTEAFF.

A single count supports this clone. The chain links TRBV5-1 to TRBJ1-4; no definite D call. V shed 2 bases and J shed 8 bases, with 16 bases lying between them. Germline values: CDR1 SGHRS, CDR2 YFSETQ. The CDR3 is 15 residues long. The CDR3 loop reads CASSFEGRSVEKLFF. CDR3 sequence (DNA): TGCGCCAGCAGCTTCGAGGGTCGTTCGGTGGAAAAACTGTTTTTT.

This chain joins TRBV27 and TRBJ2-5; tentative D call: TRBD1 (5 bases). The CDR3 covers 15 residues. Deletions cut 5 bases from V and 5 bases from J, with 18 bases between. Looked up from germline, CDR1 is MNHEY and CDR2 is SMNVEV (reference sequence). CDR3 coding DNA: TGTGCCAGCAGTAAATTACAGGCACCGCGGGAGACCCAGTACTTC. This gives the protein CASSKLQAPRETQYF.

This sequence joins TRBV14 and TRBJ2-1; D uncertain. V gave up 2 bases and J gave up 9 bases, with 14 bases separating them. The CDR3 is 14 amino acids. CDR1 is SGHDN, CDR2 FVKESK, per germline. The CDR3 DNA sequence: TGTGCCAGCAGCCAACTAGGCCTGGTAGGTGAGCAGTTCTTC. The encoded protein is CASSQLGLVGEQFF.

The chain uses TRBV5-1 and TRBJ1-2; 8 bases line up with TRBD1. The germline CDR1 and CDR2 sequences are SGHRS and YFSETQ. V was clipped by 5 bases and J by 4 bases; unmatched bases: 7. This CDR3 spans 14 amino acids. CDR3 protein: CASRTSGTGYGYTF. Written as DNA, the CDR3 is TGCGCCAGCAGAACATCGGGGACAGGCTATGGCTACACCTTC. Complete variable domain (other parts from reference TRBV5-1 and TRBJ1-2): KAGVTQTPRYLIKTRGQQVTLSCSPISGHRSVSWYQQTPGQGLQFLFEYFSETQRNKGNFPGRFSGRQFSNSRSEMNVSTLELGDSALYLCASRTSGTGYGYTFGSGTRLTVV.

V and J are TRBV7-2 and TRBJ2-7; TRBD1 is a possible D gene (5 bases). The CDR3 sequence is 15 residues long. V lost 7 bases, J lost 4 bases, and 20 bases lay in between. Germline CDR1 reads SGHTA; CDR2 reads FQGNSA. CDR3 residues: CASNQRVGPSYEQYF. The CDR3 nucleotides are TGTGCCAGCAACCAACGGGTGGGGCCGTCATACGAGCAGTACTTC.

This rearrangement joins TRBV27 to TRBJ2-1; 7 nucleotides match TRBD2. V shed 6 bases and J 8 bases; nucleotides not matched to a gene: 7. Germline CDR1 is MNHEY and CDR2 is SMNVEV (reference sequence). The CDR3 sequence is 13 residues long. The CDR3 protein is CASRLTGGHEQFF. CDR3 nucleotide sequence: TGTGCCAGCAGACTAACGGGGGGACATGAGCAGTTCTTC.

The V call is TRBV5-1, the J call TRBJ2-1; 9 bases match TRBD2. The CDR3 has 17 amino acids. Germline trimming cut 1 base from V and 2 bases from J; bases unmatched to any gene: 7. Germline V gene data show CDR1 as SGHRS and CDR2 as YFSETQ. The CDR3 loop is CASSLWTGTSTYNEQFF. The CDR3 DNA reads TGCGCCAGCAGCTTGTGGACCGGGACTAGCACCTACAATGAGCAGTTCTTC.

The chain couples TRBV19 to TRBJ2-7; the match to TRBD1 covers 10 bases. V dropped 6 bases and J dropped 2; count of bases not matched to a gene: 7. The V gene's germline CDR1 is LNHDA and CDR2 SQIVND (reference sequence). The CDR3 is 15 amino acids. The CDR3 bases are TGTGCCAGTAGAAGCGGGGACAGGGGAACCTACGAGCAGTACTTC. Translation gives CASRSGDRGTYEQYF.

This chain joins TRBV5-1 and TRBJ1-1, with 12 positions matching TRBD1. V shed 6 bases and J 4 bases; nucleotides not matched to a gene: 7. Germline-derived CDR1 and CDR2 are SGHRS and YFSETQ. The CDR3 covers 15 residues. The DNA for the CDR3 is TGCGCCAGCATGGGACAGGGGGCGAGTGGCACTGAAGCTTTCTTT. It is translated as CASMGQGASGTEAFF.

V gene TRBV7-3 combines with J gene TRBJ2-2; a possible D gene is TRBD1 (8 bases). Germline loops: CDR1 SGHTA, CDR2 FQGTGA. This CDR3 region has 20 residues. With 1 base removed from V and 5 bases from J, the gap between germline ends came to 26 bases. CDR3 sequence: CASSLSVRGPGRALTGELFF. CDR3 DNA sequence: TGTGCCAGCAGCTTAAGCGTCAGGGGGCCTGGGAGGGCCCTTACCGGGGAGCTGTTTTTT. The full variable domain, in which reference TRBV7-3 and TRBJ2-2 provide the parts outside the CDR3, is GAGVSQTPSNKVTEKGKYVELRCDPISGHTALYWYRQSLGQGPEFLIYFQGTGAADDSGLPNDRFFAVRPEGSVSTLKIQRTERGDSAVYLCASSLSVRGPGRALTGELFFGEGSRLTVL.

The V gene is TRBV5-1, the J gene TRBJ2-5, with 14 bases lining up with TRBD2. Per the germline V gene, CDR1 is SGHRS and CDR2 is YFSETQ. The CDR3 is made up of 15 amino acids. The V gene end was trimmed by 6 bases and the J gene end by 5 bases; junction bases not matched to a gene: 6. The CDR3: CASTPTSGGAETQYF. The CDR3 DNA reads TGCGCCAGCACGCCGACTAGCGGGGGGGCCGAGACCCAGTACTTC. The whole variable domain, filled in from reference TRBV5-1 and TRBJ2-5, reads KAGVTQTPRYLIKTRGQQVTLSCSPISGHRSVSWYQQTPGQGLQFLFEYFSETQRNKGNFPGRFSGRQFSNSRSEMNVSTLELGDSALYLCASTPTSGGAETQYFGPGTRLLVL.

The V and J genes are TRBV18 and TRBJ1-6; D is ambiguous. Trimming removed 3 bases from V and 0 bases from J, with 9 bases in between. Per germline, CDR1 KGHSH and CDR2 LQKENI. The CDR3 contains 16 residues. The CDR3 nucleotides read TGTGCCAGCTCACCGACGGAGAGCTCCTATAATTCACCCCTCCACTTT. Its translation: CASSPTESSYNSPLHF. The full variable domain, in which reference TRBV18 and TRBJ1-6 provide the parts outside the CDR3, is NAGVMQNPRHLVRRRGQEARLRCSPMKGHSHVYWYRQLPEEGLKFMVYLQKENIIDESGMPKERFSAEFPKEGPSILRIQQVVRGDSAAYFCASSPTESSYNSPLHFGNGTRLTVT.

The V and J genes are TRBV6-5 and TRBJ1-6; 9 bases map to TRBD1. V trimming: 8 bases; J trimming: 11 bases; junction bases outside the gene matches: 7. This CDR3 contains 13 residues. CDR1 and CDR2 from the germline V gene are MNHEY and SVGAGI. This chain's CDR3 is CASGGTGRPPLHF. CDR3 bases: TGTGCCAGCGGAGGGACAGGGAGGCCACCCCTCCACTTT.

The V and J genes are TRBV7-3 and TRBJ2-6; 7 bases match TRBD1. V lost 2 bases to trimming and J lost 3 bases; unmatched junction nucleotides: 4. The V gene's germline CDR1 is SGHTA and CDR2 FQGTGA. This CDR3 is built from 16 residues. The CDR3 sequence is CASSLEGAYGANVLTF. The CDR3 DNA reads as TGTGCCAGCAGCTTAGAGGGGGCGTATGGGGCCAACGTCCTGACTTTC. Full variable domain (rest looked up from reference TRBV7-3 and TRBJ2-6): GAGVSQTPSNKVTEKGKYVELRCDPISGHTALYWYRQSLGQGPEFLIYFQGTGAADDSGLPNDRFFAVRPEGSVSTLKIQRTERGDSAVYLCASSLEGAYGANVLTFGAGSRLTVL.

The sample holds one count of this clone. The rearrangement uses TRBV10-3 and TRBJ2-3; TRBD2 agrees at 8 bases. The germline CDR1 and CDR2 sequences are ENHRY and SYGVKD. CDR3 size: 14 residues. Losses at the gene ends were 7 bases for V and 8 bases for J; bases not matched to a gene: 11. The chain's CDR3 is CAITGGGIQGTQYF. The CDR3 DNA sequence: TGTGCCATCACAGGCGGGGGGATCCAGGGTACGCAGTATTTT.

The chain recombines TRBV6-2 or TRBV6-3 with TRBJ2-1; 8 bases fit TRBD2. The CDR3 has 15 residues. Trimming took 2 bases from V and 7 from J; bases not matched to a gene: 7. Per germline, CDR1 MNHEY and CDR2 SVGEGT. The CDR3 DNA is TGTGCCAGCAGTTACCAACCGGGGGGGCGGAATGAGCAGTTCTTC. This gives the protein CASSYQPGGRNEQFF.